A single sample is the source of the 29 T cell receptor beta chains below, sequenced in a study of blood T cell repertoires in COVID-19. Profiled with immunoSEQ multiplex PCR; TCRdb holds only in-frame clones, not every one. This sample carries around 300,000 clones, around 88% of them seen once, and the ten largest clones take about 6.1%. Sequencing input: PBMCs or T cells enriched from blood (not recorded which). The source is a woman aged 35 to 49 who had recovered from COVID-19.

The rearrangement uses TRBV4-1 and TRBJ2-3; 8 nucleotides match TRBD2. V lost 2 bases and J lost 6; bases outside the gene matches: 19. The germline V gene encodes CDR1 MGHRA and CDR2 YSYEKL. This CDR3 has 19 residues. Here the CDR3 DNA reads TGCGCCAGCAGCCAACACCGGGACACCCGGGGGCTAGCGGGTGATACGCAGTATTTT. This sequence encodes CASSQHRDTRGLAGDTQYF.

The chain joins TRBV2 to TRBJ1-2, with D perhaps matching TRBD1 (5 bases). The germline V gene encodes CDR1 SNHLY and CDR2 FYNNEI. Trimming stripped 5 bases from V and 1 base from J, with 11 bases between. The CDR3 has 14 amino acids. CDR3 region: CASSRGHLNYGYTF. Written as DNA, the CDR3 is TGTGCCAGCAGTCGCGGACACCTTAACTATGGCTACACCTTC.

About this clone itself: The sample holds other DNA sequences that translate to the same CDR3. The chain uses TRBV28 and TRBJ2-7; D gene ambiguous. V was cut by 2 bases and J by 2 bases, with 10 bases left in between. The CDR3 is 14 residues long. CDR1 and CDR2 (germline): MDHEN, SYDVKM. In DNA form, the CDR3 reads TGTGCCAGCAGTTTAGGCCGAATGGCCTACGAGCAGTACTTC. Residues: CASSLGRMAYEQYF.

This chain links TRBV25-1 with TRBJ2-5; 13 bases line up with TRBD2. The CDR3 consists of 17 residues. Germline CDR1 is MGHDK and CDR2 is SYGVNS. The ends lost 5 bases at V and 0 bases at J; junction bases unmatched: 6. The CDR3 DNA is TGTGCCAGCAGTCCCGGGACTAGCGGGGCGTACCAAGAGACCCAGTACTTC. It translates to CASSPGTSGAYQETQYF. Full variable domain (rest looked up from reference TRBV25-1 and TRBJ2-5): EADIYQTPRYLVIGTGKKITLECSQTMGHDKMYWYQQDPGMELHLIHYSYGVNSTEKGDLSSESTVSRIRTEHFPLTLESARPSHTSQYLCASSPGTSGAYQETQYFGPGTRLLVL.

The chain carries TRBV5-1 and TRBJ1-4; 8 nucleotides line up with TRBD1. The CDR3 extends over 16 amino acids. The ends lost 1 base at V and 14 bases at J; junction bases unmatched: 16. From germline, CDR1 is SGHRS and CDR2 YFSETQ. The CDR3 loop reads CASSLMGQGASRGLFF. CDR3 in DNA: TGCGCCAGCAGCTTGATGGGGCAGGGGGCGTCAAGGGGCCTGTTTTTT.

The chain joins TRBV7-2 to TRBJ2-5, with D maybe TRBD2 (5 bases). Germline CDR1 is SGHTA and CDR2 is FQGNSA. Trimming left V 5 bases short and J 3 bases short, with 16 bases between. This CDR3 has 15 amino acids. The CDR3 protein is CASSQLGRAEETQYF. CDR3 DNA: TGTGCCAGCAGCCAACTAGGTCGGGCGGAAGAGACCCAGTACTTC.

The chain combines TRBV5-1 with TRBJ2-7; the match to TRBD2 covers 13 bases. CDR3 size: 15 residues. From germline, CDR1 is SGHRS and CDR2 YFSETQ. Trimming at V came to 3 bases and at J to 3 bases, leaving 3 bases not matched to a gene. CDR3 protein: CASSWGTSGVYEQYF. The CDR3 DNA is TGCGCCAGCAGCTGGGGGACTAGCGGGGTCTACGAGCAGTACTTC.

The rearrangement joins TRBV24-1 to TRBJ2-1; 10 bases fit TRBD2. Germline V gives CDR1 KGHDR, CDR2 SFDVKD. The CDR3 has 19 residues. V shed 2 bases and J 4 bases; nucleotides not matched to a gene: 13. The CDR3 sequence is CATSDSFPPVSGRYNEQFF. For the CDR3, the DNA is TGTGCCACCAGTGATTCCTTCCCCCCCGTTAGCGGGAGGTACAATGAGCAGTTCTTC.

This chain links TRBV5-1 with TRBJ2-5; 11 nucleotides align to TRBD2. CDR3 size: 15 residues. Germline-derived CDR1 and CDR2 are SGHRS and YFSETQ. The ends lost 4 bases at V and 3 bases at J; junction bases unmatched: 5. CDR3: CASSRMTSGEETQYF. CDR3 nucleotide sequence: TGCGCCAGCAGCAGGATGACTAGCGGGGAAGAGACCCAGTACTTC.

The chain has TRBV7-3 and TRBJ2-2; unclear D gene. Germline assignment: CDR1 SGHTA and CDR2 FQGTGA. The CDR3 covers 14 residues. Trimming left V 7 bases short and J 5 bases short, with 14 bases between. The CDR3: CASTSEARTGELFF. In DNA form, the CDR3 reads TGTGCCAGCACCTCCGAGGCCCGGACCGGGGAGCTGTTTTTT.

This clone was seen only once. CDR3 sequence reads: CASSLNGGDTQYF. The CDR3 DNA reads as TGTGCCAGCAGCTTGAACGGCGGAGATACGCAGTATTTT. The chain combines TRBV11-2 with TRBJ2-3; D gene uncertain. Trimming took off 3 bases at V and 5 bases at J, with 9 bases between the two ends. This CDR3 has 13 residues. Germline CDR1 reads SGHAT; CDR2 reads FQNNGV.

This clone was observed a few times. This chain uses TRBV11-2 with TRBJ2-3, with D possibly matching TRBD1 (6 bases). The CDR3 runs to 13 residues. Germline V lookup: CDR1 SGHAT, CDR2 FQNNGV. The V and J ends lost 7 bases and 4 bases respectively, with 12 bases between them. The CDR3 is CASTGQSADTQYF. Written as DNA, the CDR3 is TGTGCCAGCACCGGACAGTCCGCAGATACGCAGTATTTT. Using reference TRBV11-2 and TRBJ2-3 for the parts outside the CDR3, the full variable domain is EAGVAQSPRYKIIEKRQSVAFWCNPISGHATLYWYQQILGQGPKLLIQFQNNGVVDDSQLPKDRFSAERLKGVDSTLKIQPAKLEDSAVYLCASTGQSADTQYFGPGTRLTVL.

The rearrangement uses TRBV27 and TRBJ1-6; 7 nucleotides align to TRBD1. V shed 5 bases and J 6 bases; nucleotides not matched to a gene: 13. The CDR3 covers 17 residues. Germline assignment: CDR1 MNHEY and CDR2 SMNVEV (reference sequence). The CDR3 spells CASSPRRGQYGNSPLHF. CDR3 coding DNA: TGTGCCAGCAGTCCCAGGAGGGGGCAATATGGTAATTCACCCCTCCACTTT.

V and J are TRBV4-2 and TRBJ2-1; 7 positions match TRBD2. Germline CDR1 reads LGHNA; CDR2 reads YNFKEQ. V shed 0 bases, J shed 6 bases, and the junction held 11 bases outside the gene matches. The CDR3 totals 17 residues. The CDR3 DNA reads as TGTGCCAGCAGCCAAGATCGAGGGCTAGCGGCGATCAATGAGCAGTTCTTC. Residues: CASSQDRGLAAINEQFF.

The rearrangement links TRBV7-2 to TRBJ2-1; TRBD2 agrees at 10 bases. Germline V gene data show CDR1 as SGHTA and CDR2 as FQGNSA. After removal of 6 bases from V and 5 bases from J, the junction contained 7 bases not matched to a gene. This CDR3 is 15 amino acids long. CDR3 region: CASRKAGGPDNEQFF. The CDR3 DNA is TGTGCCAGCAGAAAAGCGGGAGGGCCCGACAATGAGCAGTTCTTC.

This rearrangement joins TRBV25-1 to TRBJ2-1; tentatively, D is TRBD2 (5 bases). Trimming stripped 0 bases from V and 2 bases from J, with 8 bases between. Germline-derived CDR1 and CDR2 are MGHDK and SYGVNS. This CDR3 contains 15 residues. The CDR3 reads CASSEYNGAYNEQFF. For the CDR3, the DNA is TGTGCCAGCAGTGAATATAACGGGGCCTACAATGAGCAGTTCTTC.

On this clone itself: Other DNA sequences within the sample encode an identical CDR3. V usage is TRBV27 and J usage is TRBJ2-5; D remains ambiguous. V lost 8 bases and J 5 bases, leaving 6 bases between the germline ends. The germline V gene has CDR1 MNHEY and CDR2 SMNVEV (reference sequence). The CDR3 is made up of 10 amino acids. This CDR3 is CASPQETQYF. CDR3 in DNA: TGTGCCAGCCCCCAGGAGACCCAGTACTTC.

The CDR3 region has the DNA TGTGCCAGCAGTTACGGAGGGGCGGGTGAAGCTTTCTTT. Translating it yields CASSYGGAGEAFF. The chain couples TRBV6-6 to TRBJ1-1, with D possibly matching TRBD1 (5 bases). Looked up from germline, CDR1 is MNHNY and CDR2 is SVGAGI (reference sequence). Trimming removed 2 bases at V and 7 bases at J, with 11 bases between. The CDR3 extends over 13 amino acids.

The J gene is TRBJ1-2, the V gene TRBV7-8, with 11 bases aligning to TRBD1. The CDR3 is 15 amino acids. CDR1 SGHVS and CDR2 FQNEAQ come from the germline V gene. Unmatched junction bases numbered 9, after V lost 4 bases and J lost 8 bases. The CDR3 DNA reads as TGTGCCAGCAGCTCCGGGACAGGGGGAAGTTGGGGCTACACCTTC. Amino acid sequence: CASSSGTGGSWGYTF.

The chain recombines TRBV27 with TRBJ2-5; D ambiguous. Looked up from germline, CDR1 is MNHEY and CDR2 is SMNVEV (reference sequence). Deletions cut 7 bases from V and 5 bases from J, with 17 bases between. The CDR3 consists of 14 residues. CDR3 coding DNA: TGTGCCAGCAAAATGACCCGGCTAGAGGAGACCCAGTACTTC. The encoded protein is CASKMTRLEETQYF.

The chain joins TRBV24-1 to TRBJ2-3; D is possibly TRBD2 (5 bases). The CDR3 contains 12 residues. CDR1 and CDR2 (germline): KGHDR, SFDVKD. Trimming removed 8 bases at V and 2 bases at J, with 7 bases between. The chain's CDR3 is CATNDYTDTQYF. The DNA for the CDR3 is TGTGCCACCAACGACTACACAGATACGCAGTATTTT.

The J gene is TRBJ2-7, the V gene TRBV3-1 (or the pseudogene TRBV3-2), with 9 bases that match TRBD2. The CDR3 extends over 17 amino acids. CDR1 and CDR2 (germline): LGHDT, YNNKEL (reference sequence). V trimming: 1 base; J trimming: 6 bases; junction bases outside the gene matches: 13. The CDR3 sequence: CASSQVFGPAGGSEQYF. Written as DNA, the CDR3 is TGTGCCAGCAGCCAAGTTTTCGGGCCAGCGGGAGGCTCCGAGCAGTACTTC.

This rearrangement joins TRBV7-2 to TRBJ2-5; TRBD2 aligns across 9 bases. Per germline, CDR1 SGHTA and CDR2 FQGNSA. V gave up 5 bases and J gave up 3 bases; unmatched junction bases: 4. This CDR3 contains 14 residues. The CDR3 DNA reads as TGTGCCAGCAGCCCGGGACTAGCAAAAGAGACCCAGTACTTC. Protein sequence: CASSPGLAKETQYF.

This clone was picked up a small number of times. This chain connects TRBV4-3 to TRBJ2-7, with 8 bases fitting TRBD1. Germline loops: CDR1 LGHNA, CDR2 YSLEER. V trimming: 3 bases; J trimming: 2 bases; junction bases outside the gene matches: 9. This CDR3 spans 16 amino acids. This chain's CDR3 is CASSQFTGGLAYEQYF. As DNA, the CDR3 is TGCGCCAGCAGCCAGTTCACAGGGGGTTTAGCCTACGAGCAGTACTTC.

This sequence joins TRBV3-1 (or the pseudogene TRBV3-2) and TRBJ2-6; TRBD1 matches 7 bases. In germline, CDR1 is LGHDT, CDR2 YNNKEL (reference sequence). V shed 2 bases and J 0 bases; nucleotides not matched to a gene: 7. The CDR3 contains 18 residues. CDR3 coding DNA: TGTGCCAGCAGCCAACCGGGACAGATAATCTCTGGGGCCAACGTCCTGACTTTC. It encodes CASSQPGQIISGANVLTF.

V is TRBV19 and J is TRBJ1-1; D possibly corresponds to TRBD1 (5 bases). Between the trimmed V and J ends, which lost 1 base and 1 base, there was a span of 7 bases. Germline assignment: CDR1 LNHDA and CDR2 SQIVND (reference sequence). The length of the CDR3 is 14 residues. The CDR3 here is CASSIGQGNTEAFF. Written as DNA, the CDR3 is TGTGCCAGTAGTATAGGTCAGGGGAACACTGAAGCTTTCTTT.

This sequence joins TRBV7-9 and TRBJ2-3; D remains ambiguous. In germline, CDR1 is SEHNR, CDR2 FQNEAQ (reference sequence). The CDR3 loop spans 14 amino acids. Trimming took 6 bases from V and 1 from J, leaving 11 bases between them. The CDR3 region has the DNA TGTGCCAGCAGTAAGTCTGCGGGCACAGATACGCAGTATTTT. Amino acids: CASSKSAGTDTQYF.

A single count supports this clone. V and J are TRBV7-2 and TRBJ1-1; unclear D gene. The CDR3 covers 16 residues. Germline-derived CDR1 and CDR2 are SGHTA and FQGNSA. Trimming cost V 1 base and J 0 bases, with 12 bases left between them. The CDR3 nucleotides read TGTGCCAGCAGCTTAGGGGCAGGTCTTTTGAACACTGAAGCTTTCTTT. This translates into CASSLGAGLLNTEAFF.

V and J are TRBV12-5 and TRBJ2-4; no firm D call. The germline V gene has CDR1 LGHNT and CDR2 FRNRAP. Trimming stripped 0 bases from V and 0 bases from J, with 12 bases between. The length of the CDR3 is 17 residues. The CDR3 DNA reads TGTGCTAGTGGTTTGGTACGGTTCACCCTAGCCAAAAACATTCAGTACTTC. It translates to CASGLVRFTLAKNIQYF.